These 29 T cell receptor beta chains were all obtained from the same sample, sequenced in a study of cytomegalovirus exposure and HLA in healthy donors. With 60 Vbeta and 13 Jbeta primers, the PCR was carried out. Libraries were prepared by immunoSEQ multiplex PCR; TCRdb keeps only in-frame clonotypes and omits some of them. In the table there are approximately 140,000 clones, approximately 70% of which are singletons. The source material was PBMCs. The receptors stem from a human donor in good health.

The chain carries TRBV30 and TRBJ2-5; perhaps TRBD1 as D (6 bases). Trimming stripped 7 bases from V and 5 bases from J, with 17 bases between. There are 13 residues in the CDR3. The V gene's germline CDR1 is GTSNPN and CDR2 SVGIG (reference sequence). CDR3 bases: TGTGCCTCCTCGCTGGGGGCTCGGGAGACCCAGTACTTC. Protein: CASSLGARETQYF.

This clone came up a few times. V and J are TRBV2 and TRBJ2-5; TRBD1 might be the D (6 bases). In germline, CDR1 is SNHLY, CDR2 FYNNEI. The CDR3 totals 13 residues. Trimming removed 7 bases from V and 5 bases from J, with 14 bases in between. The CDR3: CASKNRASETQYF. CDR3 bases: TGTGCCAGCAAAAACAGGGCGTCCGAGACCCAGTACTTC.

This clone came up a few times. This chain links TRBV5-6 with TRBJ1-3, with D maybe TRBD1 (5 bases). The V gene's germline CDR1 is SGHDT and CDR2 YYEEEE. The CDR3 has 14 residues. V was cut by 0 bases and J by 4 bases, with 8 bases left in between. CDR3 amino acids: CASSLAGSGNTIYF. In nucleotides, the CDR3 is TGTGCCAGCAGCTTGGCAGGGTCCGGAAACACCATATATTTT.

The V call is TRBV19, the J call TRBJ1-3, with 8 bases aligning to TRBD1. The germline gives CDR1 LNHDA, CDR2 SQIVND (reference sequence). The CDR3 loop spans 13 amino acids. Unmatched junction bases numbered 4, after V lost 8 bases and J lost 4 bases. In DNA, the CDR3 is TGTGCCAGTGGACAGGGATCCGGAAACACCATATATTTT. Protein sequence: CASGQGSGNTIYF. Combining the CDR3 with reference TRBV19 and TRBJ1-3 gives the whole variable domain DGGITQSPKYLFRKEGQNVTLSCEQNLNHDAMYWYRQDPGQGLRLIYYSQIVNDFQKGDIAEGYSVSREKKESFPLTVTSAQKNPTAFYLCASGQGSGNTIYFGEGSWLTVV.

The chain recombines TRBV12-5 with TRBJ2-2; 7 bases are a match to TRBD2. This CDR3 spans 15 amino acids. The J segment lost 3 bases and the V segment lost 7 bases, leaving 8 bases of the junction unmatched. In germline, CDR1 is LGHNT, CDR2 FRNRAP. The CDR3 region is CASVGAGEHTGELFF. CDR3 DNA: TGTGCTAGTGTTGGGGCGGGAGAGCACACCGGGGAGCTGTTTTTT.

V and J are TRBV19 and TRBJ2-7; TRBD2 is a possible D gene (6 bases). The ends were cut back, 4 bases at V and 3 bases at J, with 19 bases in the middle. The CDR3 runs 16 residues. Germline V lookup: CDR1 LNHDA, CDR2 SQIVND (reference sequence). The CDR3, as DNA: TGTGCCAGTAGTAGCGCGGATGGGAGGACCTTCTACGAGCAGTACTTC. This encodes CASSSADGRTFYEQYF.

The chain couples TRBV27 to TRBJ2-7, with 10 bases that match TRBD1. V dropped 4 bases and J dropped 6; count of bases not matched to a gene: 6. Germline V gene lookup returns CDR1 MNHEY and CDR2 SMNVEV (reference sequence). The CDR3 length is 14 residues. The DNA for the CDR3 is TGTGCCAGCAGTTCGAGGGACAGGGGAGGCGAGCAGTACTTC. It translates to CASSSRDRGGEQYF.

The V gene is TRBV29-1, the J gene TRBJ1-1; 9 bases are a match to TRBD1. The V and J ends lost 6 bases and 7 bases, in that order; junction bases with no gene match: 9. In germline, CDR1 is SQVTM, CDR2 ANQGSEA. There are 13 residues in the CDR3. The CDR3 sequence is CSVQNDRGCEAFF. DNA for the CDR3: TGCAGCGTGCAAAACGACAGGGGGTGTGAAGCTTTCTTT.

This clone was picked up a small number of times. This chain uses TRBV7-6 with TRBJ2-2; D ambiguous. This CDR3 spans 16 amino acids. Germline CDR1 reads SGHVS; CDR2 reads FNYEAQ. The V end was cut by 0 bases, the J end by 4 bases, with 12 bases between. The CDR3 DNA reads as TGTGCCAGCAGCTTAGCAACAATCGTTGGCACCGGGGAGCTGTTTTTT. Amino acids: CASSLATIVGTGELFF.

The chain is built from TRBV21-1 and TRBJ2-2; the tabulated D call, TRBD1, remains unverified against the DNA. TRBV21-1 is described as a pseudogene. This CDR3 is 17 amino acids long. The CDR3 here is CASISTPGQANTGELFF. In DNA, the CDR3 is TGTGCCAGCATTTCTACCCCGGGACAGGCGAACACCGGGGAGCTGTTTTTT.

The chain uses TRBV11-1 and TRBJ2-5, with 8 bases matching TRBD1. Germline V lookup: CDR1 SGHAT, CDR2 FQDESV (reference sequence). Trimming at V came to 0 bases and at J to 5 bases, leaving 8 bases not matched to a gene. The CDR3 contains 16 residues. The CDR3 reads CASSLARRGPKETQYF. The DNA for the CDR3 is TGTGCCAGCAGCTTAGCGCGCAGGGGGCCAAAGGAGACCCAGTACTTC.

The V and J genes are TRBV30 and TRBJ2-7; 7 nucleotides align to TRBD2. The CDR3 extends over 15 amino acids. V shed 4 bases, J shed 3 bases, and the junction held 12 bases outside the gene matches. The germline CDR1 and CDR2 sequences are GTSNPN and SVGIG (reference sequence). The CDR3 DNA sequence: TGTGCCTGGAATCCACCTCTGGCGGGAGTCTACGAGCAGTACTTC. It encodes CAWNPPLAGVYEQYF.

The rearrangement joins TRBV7-9 to TRBJ1-2, with 9 bases identical to TRBD1. CDR3 size: 15 residues. J was trimmed by 6 bases and V by 1 base; bases with no gene match: 6. Germline CDR1 and CDR2: SEHNR and FQNEAQ (reference sequence). This CDR3 is CASSLERDRVNGYTF. The CDR3 coding sequence is TGTGCCAGCAGCTTAGAACGGGACAGGGTGAATGGCTACACCTTC.

The rearrangement uses TRBV10-3 and TRBJ1-2; tentatively, D is TRBD1 (5 bases). This CDR3 region has 15 residues. Trimming cost V 0 bases and J 4 bases, with 12 bases left between them. Germline V gene data show CDR1 as ENHRY and CDR2 as SYGVKD. CDR3 loop: CAISESAGGIYGYTF. CDR3 bases: TGTGCCATCAGTGAGTCGGCGGGGGGAATCTATGGCTACACCTTC.

The CDR3 coding sequence is TGTGCCTGGAGGCTGAGGATTCGGAGCAATCAGCCCCAGCATTTT. Its translation: CAWRLRIRSNQPQHF. The chain joins TRBV30 to TRBJ1-5; no clear D gene. The CDR3 length is 15 residues. Germline V gives CDR1 GTSNPN, CDR2 SVGIG (reference sequence). The V end lost 3 bases, the J end lost 1 base, and 13 bases lay between the germline ends.

This chain joins TRBV6-1 and TRBJ1-2; TRBD1 might be the D (5 bases). This CDR3 spans 15 amino acids. Germline lookup yields CDR1 MNHNS and CDR2 SASEGT. Trimming pared 6 bases from V and 8 bases from J, leaving 22 bases between. The CDR3 is CASRTTGTVSSGYTF. The CDR3 region has the DNA TGTGCCAGCAGAACTACCGGGACTGTATCCTCGGGCTACACCTTC.

This sequence joins TRBV10-1 and TRBJ2-5, with a possible D match to TRBD2 (6 bases). With 9 bases removed from V and 4 bases from J, the gap between germline ends came to 18 bases. The CDR3 covers 14 residues. CDR1 is WNHNN, CDR2 SYGVQD, per germline (reference sequence). The CDR3 DNA reads TGCGCCAGTACCGCCGCACTAGCAGGAGAGACCCAGTACTTC. Protein product: CASTAALAGETQYF.

This clone was recorded once. This chain connects TRBV28 to TRBJ1-3; D ambiguous. Germline values: CDR1 MDHEN, CDR2 SYDVKM. V shed 7 bases and J shed 9 bases, with 13 bases lying between them. This CDR3 spans 12 amino acids. This CDR3 is CASTLEYSTIYF. The CDR3, as DNA: TGTGCCAGCACCCTGGAGTATAGCACCATATATTTT.

This clone was observed a handful of times. V usage is TRBV28 and J usage is TRBJ2-7; possibly TRBD1 for D (6 bases). Per germline, CDR1 MDHEN and CDR2 SYDVKM. V gave up 6 bases and J gave up 2 bases, with 17 bases separating them. The CDR3 runs 15 residues. CDR3 nucleotide sequence: TGTGCCAGCAGCTTCACAGGGTTGGGTACCTACGAGCAGTACTTC. Encoded protein: CASSFTGLGTYEQYF.

The chain combines TRBV10-1 with TRBJ2-1; D remains unclear. Germline V gene sequence: CDR1 WNHNN, CDR2 SYGVQD (reference sequence). This CDR3 has 13 amino acids. Trimming pared 1 base from V and 6 bases from J, leaving 7 bases between. In nucleotides, the CDR3 is TGCGCCAGCAGTGAGTTCACGAGCAATGAGCAGTTCTTC. Translation: CASSEFTSNEQFF.

V usage is TRBV11-2 and J usage is TRBJ2-3, with D unclear. This CDR3 has 14 amino acids. CDR1 is SGHAT and CDR2 is FQNNGV in the germline V gene. V gave up 5 bases and J gave up 3 bases, with 12 bases separating them. For the CDR3, the DNA is TGTGCCAGCAGCATAATGGCTAGAACAGATACGCAGTATTTT. Its protein product is CASSIMARTDTQYF.

The chain links TRBV5-1 to TRBJ1-1; D may be TRBD1 (5 bases). Per the germline V gene, CDR1 is SGHRS and CDR2 is YFSETQ. V shed 0 bases and J shed 1 base, with 10 bases lying between them. The CDR3 is 15 residues long. The CDR3 coding sequence is TGCGCCAGCAGCTTGGGTTTGGGGGGGAACACTGAAGCTTTCTTT. It specifies CASSLGLGGNTEAFF.

The rearrangement joins TRBV7-6 to TRBJ2-2, with 12 bases lining up with TRBD2. Looked up from germline, CDR1 is SGHVS and CDR2 is FNYEAQ. The CDR3 is 20 amino acids. The V segment lost 1 base and the J segment 3 bases; nucleotides outside the gene matches: 12. CDR3 residues: CASSLGALAGGPGDTGELFF. In DNA form, the CDR3 reads TGTGCCAGCAGCTTAGGAGCCCTAGCGGGAGGGCCCGGTGACACCGGGGAGCTGTTTTTT. Together with reference TRBV7-6 and TRBJ2-2, the CDR3 gives the full variable domain: GAGVSQSPRYKVTKRGQDVALRCDPISGHVSLYWYRQALGQGPEFLTYFNYEAQQDKSGLPNDRFSAERPEGSISTLTIQRTEQRDSAMYRCASSLGALAGGPGDTGELFFGEGSRLTVL.

This clone showed up just a few times. The V gene is TRBV2, the J gene TRBJ1-2; D may be TRBD1 (6 bases). Germline V gene lookup returns CDR1 SNHLY and CDR2 FYNNEI. V lost 7 bases and J 5 bases, leaving 14 bases between the germline ends. There are 13 residues in the CDR3. The DNA for the CDR3 is TGTGCCAGCATCCCCGGGACACATTATGGCTACACCTTC. It specifies CASIPGTHYGYTF.

This chain joins TRBV5-1 and TRBJ2-5; the D gene is possibly TRBD1 (5 bases). The CDR3 sequence is 15 residues long. Germline lookup yields CDR1 SGHRS and CDR2 YFSETQ. V was cut by 0 bases and J by 0 bases, with 9 bases left in between. In DNA, the CDR3 is TGCGCCAGCAGCTTGGGCCAGGGTGACCAAGAGACCCAGTACTTC. Amino acid sequence: CASSLGQGDQETQYF. The whole variable domain, remainder taken from reference TRBV5-1 and TRBJ2-5, is KAGVTQTPRYLIKTRGQQVTLSCSPISGHRSVSWYQQTPGQGLQFLFEYFSETQRNKGNFPGRFSGRQFSNSRSEMNVSTLELGDSALYLCASSLGQGDQETQYFGPGTRLLVL.

The gene calls are TRBV28 and TRBJ2-3; 7 bases are a match to TRBD1. Germline assignment: CDR1 MDHEN and CDR2 SYDVKM. J was trimmed by 0 bases and V by 6 bases; bases with no gene match: 9. The CDR3 contains 16 residues. The CDR3 loop reads CASSPYRGQSTDTQYF. The CDR3, as DNA: TGTGCCAGCAGCCCTTACAGGGGACAGAGCACAGATACGCAGTATTTT. Looking up the rest from reference TRBV28 and TRBJ2-3 gives the full variable domain: DVKVTQSSRYLVKRTGEKVFLECVQDMDHENMFWYRQDPGLGLRLIYFSYDVKMKEKGDIPEGYSVSREKKERFSLILESASTNQTSMYLCASSPYRGQSTDTQYFGPGTRLTVL.

This sequence joins TRBV6-5 and TRBJ2-1, with D possibly being TRBD2 (5 bases). This CDR3 has 14 residues. Germline CDR1 reads MNHEY; CDR2 reads SVGAGI. With 5 bases removed from V and 6 bases from J, the gap between germline ends came to 14 bases. CDR3 protein: CASSERADFNEQFF. CDR3 coding DNA: TGTGCCAGCAGTGAAAGGGCGGACTTCAATGAGCAGTTCTTC.

V usage is TRBV10-3 and J usage is TRBJ2-7, with a weak D call TRBD2 (6 bases). Germline CDR1 ENHRY, CDR2 SYGVKD. This CDR3 has 13 residues. Trimming took off 2 bases at V and 6 bases at J, with 11 bases between the two ends. CDR3 in amino acids: CAISEAEGCEQYF. The DNA for the CDR3 is TGTGCCATCAGTGAGGCGGAGGGTTGCGAGCAGTACTTC.

The chain links TRBV7-9 to TRBJ1-1; 10 bases map to TRBD1. V lost 2 bases, J lost 2 bases, and 2 bases stayed unmatched. The CDR3 runs to 15 residues. The germline gives CDR1 SEHNR, CDR2 FQNEAQ (reference sequence). CDR3 amino acids: CASSLRDRGNTEAFF. CDR3 DNA sequence: TGTGCCAGCAGCTTAAGGGACAGGGGTAACACTGAAGCTTTCTTT. Full variable domain (rest looked up from reference TRBV7-9 and TRBJ1-1): DTGVSQNPRHKITKRGQNVTFRCDPISEHNRLYWYRQTLGQGPEFLTYFQNEAQLEKSRLLSDRFSAERPKGSFSTLEIQRTEQGDSAMYLCASSLRDRGNTEAFFGQGTRLTVV.